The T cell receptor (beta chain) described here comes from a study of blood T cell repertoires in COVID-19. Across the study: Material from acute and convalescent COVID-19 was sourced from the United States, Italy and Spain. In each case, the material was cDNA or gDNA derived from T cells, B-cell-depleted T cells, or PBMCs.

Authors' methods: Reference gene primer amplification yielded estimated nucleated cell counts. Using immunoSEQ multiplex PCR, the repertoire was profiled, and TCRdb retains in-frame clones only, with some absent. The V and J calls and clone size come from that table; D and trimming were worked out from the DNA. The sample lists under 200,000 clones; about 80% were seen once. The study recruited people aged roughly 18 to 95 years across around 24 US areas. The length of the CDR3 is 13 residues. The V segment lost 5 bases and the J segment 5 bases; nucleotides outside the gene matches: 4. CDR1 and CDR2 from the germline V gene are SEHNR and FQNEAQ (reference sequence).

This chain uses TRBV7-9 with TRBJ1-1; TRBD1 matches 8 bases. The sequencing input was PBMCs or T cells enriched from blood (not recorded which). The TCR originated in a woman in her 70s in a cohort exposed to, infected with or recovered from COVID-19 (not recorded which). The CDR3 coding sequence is TGTGCCAGCAGCCCCCAGGGGGCAACTGAAGCTTTCTTT. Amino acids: CASSPQGATEAFF.